This T cell receptor beta chain was recovered during a study of early T cells in non-severe SARS-CoV-2 infection (dated by TCRdb to the early 2020s). Regarding the research as a whole: Bulk RNA from unsorted whole blood was used for TCR sequencing, so alpha and beta chains could not be paired.

This clonotype came up many times. Its antigen remains undetermined. No base-level quality is on record; no much larger clone is a single base apart. This was a case-control study nested in a cohort of healthcare workers in London, UK, who had nasopharyngeal swab PCR tests and blood samples taken every week. Healthcare workers were recruited between 23 and 31 March 2020, during the week of the UK lockdown, and were followed weekly for up to roughly 16 weeks. Broader findings and caveats from the paper: VDJdb matching was skewed toward anti-spike CD8 responses, so virus-specific expansions were likely underestimated and private and CD4 specificities were missed.

The library was obtained by 5' RACE. These reads were obtained on a NextSeq 500. In the TCR library protocol, unique molecular identifiers were attached to individual cDNA molecules to correct for PCR bias and sequencing error. Both TCR alpha and beta chains were sequenced, and tight co-correlation was observed between alpha and beta sequence abundances in each sample. On the authors' methods: Decombinator V4 was used to perform V gene, J gene and CDR3 annotation of TCR sequences. TCRs were defined as expanded if a significant change between any two time points was detected under a Poisson model with p below 0.0001. TCR abundances were normalised to the total number of TCRs sequenced per sample and were expressed as counts per million. MAIT TCRs were defined by TRAV1-2 paired with TRAJ12, TRAJ20 or TRAJ33, and iNKT TCRs by TRAV10 paired with TRAJ18. A search of VDJdb, accessed on 1 November 2021, was run for TCRs annotated to CMV, EBV and SARS-CoV-2, with TCRs annotated for multiple antigens excluded. TCRdb took the public reads, trimmed them with fastp at Q25, ran MiXCR for clone calling and kept in-frame beta chains. Each CDR3 protein gets just one entry, which takes the most common genes and DNA from the rows behind it. V and J calls and clone size were set by TCRdb, not the authors. Within this sample are tens of thousands of distinct CDR3 sequences, with about 6% of them counted one time only. The ten largest clones add up to roughly 8.2% of the sample.

The CDR3 runs 13 residues from the cysteine to the phenylalanine. The retained sequence is limited to the CDR3, 39 bases, with the frame set at the first base. The CDR1 and CDR2 encoded by the germline V gene are SQVTM and ANQGSEA. After removal of 7 bases from V and 3 bases from J, the junction retains 6 bases not matched to a gene. Source: whole blood, taken at baseline. The clonotype was recovered from an adult who was a healthcare worker with PCR-confirmed SARS-CoV-2 infection or an uninfected control (not recorded which). In this chain, TRBV29-1 is recombined with TRBJ1-5; 7 bases in the middle match TRBD1. The nucleotides are TGCAGCGCCGCAGGGGGGTACAATCAGCCCCAGCATTTT. Translated, this gives CSAAGGYNQPQHF.